These 5 T cell receptor beta chains originate from one sample sequenced in a study of blood T cell repertoires in COVID-19 (TCRdb year 2020). The library relied on the immunoSEQ multiplex PCR assay. TCRdb re-hosts the immuneACCESS table, in-frame sequences only. Its copies lack some clones; in the studies checked, an unresolved V gene accounts for under half of them, and the cause for the rest is not known. For this sample the table gives about 160,000 clones, of which 87% were detected only once. The top ten constitute about 3.9% of the sample. Sequenced input: peripheral blood. These receptors originate from a woman aged 55-75 years who had recovered from COVID-19.

The V and J genes are TRBV14 and TRBJ2-1, with 8 positions matching TRBD2. The length of the CDR3 is 14 residues. Trimming took 1 base from V and 10 from J; bases not matched to a gene: 6. Germline lookup yields CDR1 SGHDN and CDR2 FVKESK. CDR3 sequence (DNA): TGTGCCAGCAGCCAAGTGAGGTCGGGAGGGGAGCAGTTCTTC. Its protein is CASSQVRSGGEQFF.

The chain couples TRBV19 to TRBJ2-3, with a possible D match to TRBD2 (5 bases). CDR3 length: 19 residues. Looked up from germline, CDR1 is LNHDA and CDR2 is SQIVND (reference sequence). Trimming took 5 bases from V and 4 from J, leaving 28 bases between them. CDR3 in amino acids: CASSGLASTLNQKPDTQYF. In DNA form, the CDR3 reads TGTGCCAGTAGTGGGTTAGCGTCAACTCTTAACCAGAAGCCAGATACGCAGTATTTT.

The V call is TRBV29-1, the J call TRBJ1-2; 9 bases match TRBD1. Per the germline V gene, CDR1 is SQVTM and CDR2 is ANQGSEA. The CDR3 contains 13 residues. The ends lost 7 bases at V and 6 bases at J; junction bases unmatched: 9. The CDR3: CSARTGGFHGYTF. The DNA for the CDR3 is TGCAGCGCCCGAACAGGGGGCTTTCATGGCTACACCTTC.

V usage is TRBV5-4 and J usage is TRBJ1-3; D is possibly TRBD1 (5 bases). Germline V gene data show CDR1 as SGHNT and CDR2 as YYREEE (reference sequence). V lost 0 bases and J 5 bases, leaving 9 bases between the germline ends. The CDR3 is made up of 14 amino acids. The CDR3 DNA is TGTGCCAGCAGCTTGGGCAGGGCTCGAAACACCATATATTTT. As protein: CASSLGRARNTIYF.

J is TRBJ2-3 and V is TRBV3-1 (or the pseudogene TRBV3-2), with 9 positions matching TRBD2. Unmatched junction bases numbered 9, after V lost 0 bases and J lost 2 bases. The germline V gene has CDR1 LGHDT and CDR2 YNNKEL (reference sequence). The CDR3 is 18 residues long. The CDR3 DNA is TGTGCCAGCAGCCAAGATCTTCGGCGGGGGGGATTCACAGATACGCAGTATTTT. Translation gives CASSQDLRRGGFTDTQYF.